This T cell receptor beta chain was identified in a study of PD-1 blockade in classical Hodgkin lymphoma. Profiled with immunoSEQ multiplex PCR; TCRdb holds only in-frame clones, not every one. The table has about 21,000 clones, over 65% seen once. This clone was counted once. Time point given: cycle 4 day 1 (C4D1), after 5 to 7 weeks of nivolumab. Relapses following autologous stem cell transplantation were seen in all patients, with brentuximab vedotin exposure varying. Between the trimmed V and J ends, which lost 4 bases and 4 bases, there was a span of 26 bases. Germline CDR1 SGHAT, CDR2 FQNNGV. The CDR3 runs to 18 residues.

This clonotype was obtained from a human donor with classical Hodgkin lymphoma. The sequences come from peripheral blood mononuclear cells (PBMCs), collected before the fourth cycle of nivolumab. This rearrangement joins TRBV11-2 to TRBJ2-7, with TRBD1 as a possible D gene (5 bases). The CDR3 here is CASSSPPLTVLGAYEQYF. The CDR3 DNA is TGTGCCAGCAGCTCACCCCCTCTGACAGTCCTTGGGGCTTACGAGCAGTACTTC.